This TCR beta chain appears in the sequencing data of a study of blood T cells in healthy people across ages. Then a second PCR, running about 6 to 12 cycles, was carried out with a sample-barcoded 5' primer and a J-beta primer mix. In TCRdb, the 5' RACE reads were re-called with MiXCR into one record per CDR3 protein. The data hold some 1.5 million distinct CDR3 sequences, with about 42% observed a single time. Germline V lookup: CDR1 LGHDT, CDR2 YNNKEL (reference sequence). The V gene lost 0 bases and the J gene lost 2 bases, with 10 bases spanning the gap. The CDR3 is 15 residues long. The source material was blood. This receptor was obtained from a woman aged 18-30 years in good health. The genes are TRBV3-1 and TRBJ2-5; a weak D match, TRBD2 (5 bases). The CDR3 nucleotides read TGTGCCAGCAGCCAAGATCTTCCGGGGCAAGAGACCCAGTACTTC. This gives the protein CASSQDLPGQETQYF.